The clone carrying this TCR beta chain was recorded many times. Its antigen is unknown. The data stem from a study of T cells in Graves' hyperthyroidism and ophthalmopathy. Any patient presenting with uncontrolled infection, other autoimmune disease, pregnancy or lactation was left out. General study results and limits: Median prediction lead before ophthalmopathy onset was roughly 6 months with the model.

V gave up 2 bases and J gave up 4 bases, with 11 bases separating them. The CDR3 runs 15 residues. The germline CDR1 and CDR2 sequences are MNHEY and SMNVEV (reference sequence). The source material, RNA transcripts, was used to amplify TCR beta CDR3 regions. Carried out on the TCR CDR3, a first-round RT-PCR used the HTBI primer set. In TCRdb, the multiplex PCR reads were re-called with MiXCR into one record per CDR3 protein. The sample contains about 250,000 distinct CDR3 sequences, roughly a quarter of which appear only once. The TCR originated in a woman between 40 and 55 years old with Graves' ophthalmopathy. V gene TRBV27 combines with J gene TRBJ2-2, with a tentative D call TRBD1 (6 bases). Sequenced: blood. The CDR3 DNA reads TGTGCCAGCAGTTTAGTGGGGGCGAGCACCGGGGAGCTGTTTTTT. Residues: CASSLVGASTGELFF.